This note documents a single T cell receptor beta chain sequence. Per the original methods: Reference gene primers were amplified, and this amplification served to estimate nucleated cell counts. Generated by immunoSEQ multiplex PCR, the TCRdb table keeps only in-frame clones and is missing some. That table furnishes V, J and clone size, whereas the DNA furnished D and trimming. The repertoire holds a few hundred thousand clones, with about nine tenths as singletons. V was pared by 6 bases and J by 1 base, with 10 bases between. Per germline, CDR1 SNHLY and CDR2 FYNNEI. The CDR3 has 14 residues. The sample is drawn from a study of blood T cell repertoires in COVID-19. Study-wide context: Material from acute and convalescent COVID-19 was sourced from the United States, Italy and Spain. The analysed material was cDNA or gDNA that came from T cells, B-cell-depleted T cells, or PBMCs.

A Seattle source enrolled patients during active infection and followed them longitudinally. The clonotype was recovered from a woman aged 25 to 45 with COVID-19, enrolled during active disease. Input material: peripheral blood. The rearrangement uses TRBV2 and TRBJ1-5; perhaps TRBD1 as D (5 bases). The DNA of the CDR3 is TGTGCCAGCAGCTTCGGACAAAGCAATCAGCCCCAGCATTTT. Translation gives CASSFGQSNQPQHF.